This T cell receptor beta chain originates from a study of blood T cell repertoires in COVID-19. This clone occurred once. CDR1 and CDR2 from the germline V gene are KGHSH and LQKENI. There are 14 residues in the CDR3. V lost 8 bases to trimming and J lost 0 bases; unmatched junction nucleotides: 3. Libraries were prepared by immunoSEQ multiplex PCR; TCRdb keeps only in-frame clonotypes and omits some of them. Of about 160,000 clones detected, 87% appear once; the ten largest clones hold more than 6.5%. The sample comprised PBMCs or T cells enriched from blood (not recorded which). The V gene is TRBV18, the J gene TRBJ1-5, with 8 bases identical to TRBD1. The clonotype was recovered from a woman aged 45-65 years who had recovered from COVID-19. The CDR3 sequence is CASLGQGSNQPQHF. The DNA of the CDR3 is TGTGCCAGCCTTGGACAGGGTAGCAATCAGCCCCAGCATTTT.